These T cell receptor beta chains were read from a single sample in a study of regulatory T cells in long-lasting Graves disease. TCRdb redid the calling of the multiplex PCR reads with MiXCR, one entry per CDR3 protein. The table includes under 700,000 distinct CDR3 sequences, roughly 16% detected once. The sample was also linked to a second study, of T cells in Graves' hyperthyroidism and ophthalmopathy.

The material was peripheral blood mononuclear cells (PBMCs), obtained at new diagnosis, from a patient treated with antithyroid drugs. These receptors originate from a woman aged 35 to 60 with Graves disease. Both conserved end residues are part of each CDR3.

TRBV4-2	TRBJ2-3	CASSRKGTSGIRPDTQYF
TRBV27	TRBJ2-3	CASSLNGGAIDTQYF
TRBV28	TRBJ1-1	CASTPPSGRHGTEAFF
TRBV20-1	TRBJ2-7	CSARIAAMTPYEQYF
TRBV20-1	TRBJ2-7	CSAHTGAYEQYF
TRBV6-2/TRBV6-3	TRBJ1-1	CASSSVGPHGTEAFF
TRBV2	TRBJ1-2	CASSEVPSYGYTF
TRBV7-6	TRBJ2-7	CASSPGTSGEIYEQYF
TRBV28	TRBJ2-1	CASTHAGGINEQFF
TRBV12-3/TRBV12-4	TRBJ1-1	CASSLMGQGAFF
TRBV20-1	TRBJ2-2	CSARDQGRGTGELFF
TRBV4-1	TRBJ2-7	CASSQKPFNTGPGDEQYF
TRBV25-1	TRBJ2-7	CASSAGFLYEQYF
TRBV6-1	TRBJ2-1	CASTSVNEQFF
TRBV30	TRBJ1-4	CAWSQVNEKLFF
TRBV9	TRBJ1-1	CASSEEAGGVSAFF
TRBV19	TRBJ1-4	CASSSSRVGQSTANEKLFF
TRBV5-8	TRBJ2-1	CASRLSNIHF
TRBV5-1	TRBJ1-1	CASSSAGGPNTEAFF
TRBV3-1	TRBJ1-1	CASRGQGNTEAFF